This TCR beta chain came from a study of CD8 T cells in Susac syndrome. Random hexamers served to reverse transcribe about 0.45 to 1 ug RNA. TCRdb fed the immunoSEQ multiplex PCR reads into MiXCR, producing one record per CDR3 protein. The data show 55,000 to 80,000 distinct CDR3 sequences, just over 90% seen once. This CDR3 is 14 amino acids long. The germline V gene encodes CDR1 LGHDT and CDR2 YNNKEL (reference sequence). V gave up 3 bases and J gave up 9 bases; unmatched junction bases: 7. The chain is built from TRBV3-1 and TRBJ1-5; TRBD1 matches 8 bases. This receptor was taken from a human donor with Susac syndrome. Sequences were obtained from CD4+ T cells from PBMCs. The CDR3 sequence: CASSQVGQGGPQHF. In DNA, the CDR3 is TGTGCCAGCAGCCAGGTAGGACAGGGCGGGCCCCAGCATTTT. The variable domain in full, completed from reference TRBV3-1 and TRBJ1-5, reads DTAVSQTPKYLVTQMGNDKSIKCEQNLGHDTMYWYKQDSKKFLKIMFSYNNKELIINETVPNRFSPKSPDKAHLNLHINSLELGDSAVYFCASSQVGQGGPQHFGDGTRLSIL.